This record looks at one TCR beta chain sequence and its context. Its recognized antigen is unknown. One base away there is no much larger clone; base qualities are not given. The immunoSEQ Assay, a bias-controlled multiplex PCR, was used to amplify TCRbeta CDR3 regions from genomic DNA. In the paper's pipeline: The number of nucleated cells in each sample was estimated by amplification of reference gene primers within the assay. Sequence reads were collapsed and filtered to measure the absolute abundance of every unique TCRbeta CDR3 rearrangement. For each sample, productive Simpson clonality was calculated as the square root of Simpson's diversity index across productive rearrangements. TCRdb retrieved this table from immuneACCESS and kept in-frame rearrangements only. Not all clones are present; in checked studies, unresolved V genes account for under half, and no reason is known for the remainder. V and J calls and clone size are copied from that table; D and trimming were computed from the DNA. The table for this sample lists about 84,000 clones; over 80% of them were counted only once. The ten top clones hold around 29% of the sample.

The data originate from a study of blood T cell repertoires in COVID-19 (dated by TCRdb to the early 2020s). Some background on the complete study: Samples from collaborators originated in the United States, Italy and Spain and spanned both the acute and convalescent phases of COVID-19. The sample metadata nearly always contained a de-identified subject ID, COVID-19 status, age in years and sex. Subjects who had been exposed to COVID-19, were actively infected with it, or had recovered from it provided the deeply sampled blood TCRbeta repertoires that made up the dataset. Samples came from the ongoing ImmuneRACE study (first 160 participants) plus 1,254 subjects from 6 global collaborators. The prospective study material was composed of cDNA or gDNA derived from T cells, B-cell-depleted T cells, or PBMCs. Where available, HLA class I and class II types were obtained from metadata supplied by the sample provider rather than from assay-based typing. The repertoires were made available in a free public database intended to serve as a resource for research on the immune response to SARS-CoV-2.

What the study reported, not specific to this receptor: The quantity of clinical and demographic metadata differed by source and by participant and was supplied without curation.

The germline V gene encodes CDR1 MNHEY and CDR2 SMNVEV (reference sequence). The CDR3 spans 16 residues, from the cysteine through the phenylalanine. Only the CDR3 DNA is retained, 48 bases long and in frame from the first base. Trimming takes 6 bases off V and 3 bases off J; junction bases not matched to a gene: 9. Whole blood was collected in K2EDTA tubes by collaborating institutions according to the institutions' own protocols. For TCRbeta analysis, collaborators shipped samples as frozen whole blood, isolated PBMCs, or DNA extracted from either of those sample types. The sample was peripheral blood. Here the chain combines TRBV27 and TRBJ2-1; a stretch of 9 junction bases matches TRBD1. This receptor was taken from a woman of 80 years or more with acute or convalescent COVID-19. Here the CDR3 is given as CASSYKQGARYNEQFF. The nucleotides are TGTGCCAGCAGCTACAAACAGGGGGCTCGCTACAATGAGCAGTTCTTC.